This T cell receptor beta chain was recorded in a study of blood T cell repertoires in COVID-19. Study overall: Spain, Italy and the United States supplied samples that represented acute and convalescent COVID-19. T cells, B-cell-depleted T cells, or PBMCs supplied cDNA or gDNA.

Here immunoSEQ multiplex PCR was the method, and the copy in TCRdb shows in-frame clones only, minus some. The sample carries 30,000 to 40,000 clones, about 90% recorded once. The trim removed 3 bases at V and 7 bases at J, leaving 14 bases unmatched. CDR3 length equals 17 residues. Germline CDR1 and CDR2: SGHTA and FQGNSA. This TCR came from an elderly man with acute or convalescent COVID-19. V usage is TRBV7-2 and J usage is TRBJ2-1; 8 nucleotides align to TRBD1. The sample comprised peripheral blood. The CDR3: CASSFRTGGQAWNEQFF. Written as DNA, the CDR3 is TGTGCCAGCAGCTTTAGAACAGGGGGACAGGCTTGGAATGAGCAGTTCTTC. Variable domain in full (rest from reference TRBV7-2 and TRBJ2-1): GAGVSQSPSNKVTEKGKDVELRCDPISGHTALYWYRQSLGQGLEFLIYFQGNSAPDKSGLPSDRFSAERTGGSVSTLTIQRTQQEDSAVYLCASSFRTGGQAWNEQFFGPGTRLTVL.